This TCR beta chain stems from a study of identical twins. Everyone who donated was a healthy Caucasian. TCRdb itself ran the 5' RACE reads through MiXCR, one entry per CDR3 protein. In the table there are around 960,000 distinct CDR3 sequences, roughly 12% of which are singletons. J was trimmed by 4 bases and V by 4 bases; bases with no gene match: 10. Germline lookup yields CDR1 MDHEN and CDR2 SYDVKM. The CDR3 is 16 amino acids. These same data were also listed under a study on yellow fever vaccine responses in identical twins.

The rearrangement links TRBV28 to TRBJ2-1; 7 bases line up with TRBD1. The sequence was collected from a woman aged 18 to 35 in good health. Sequenced: PBMCs. For the CDR3, the DNA is TGTGCCAGCAGTTCGAACAGGGGCGAGGCGTACAATGAGCAGTTCTTC. It encodes CASSSNRGEAYNEQFF.